This T cell receptor beta chain originates from a study of T-cell reconstitution after alpha-beta-depleted transplantation in children. The CDR3 is 13 residues long. V shed 5 bases and J shed 10 bases, with 16 bases lying between them. From germline, CDR1 is LNHNV and CDR2 YYDKDF (reference sequence). This clonotype was detected a few times. For TCRbeta, the library was prepared with unique molecular identifiers. TCRdb processed the PCR reads anew with MiXCR; each CDR3 protein has one entry. Of just under 550,000 distinct CDR3 sequences in the sample, approximately 20% were seen once. The source of this sequence is a human donor who donated a stem cell graft to a child with acute lymphoblastic leukemia. V is TRBV15 and J is TRBJ2-3; D is unclear. The material was PBMCs from the stem cell graft donor, obtained from the stem cell graft. CDR3 sequence reads: CATSLRSPFAQYF. The CDR3 DNA reads as TGTGCCACCAGCTTACGTTCCCCGTTCGCGCAGTATTTT.